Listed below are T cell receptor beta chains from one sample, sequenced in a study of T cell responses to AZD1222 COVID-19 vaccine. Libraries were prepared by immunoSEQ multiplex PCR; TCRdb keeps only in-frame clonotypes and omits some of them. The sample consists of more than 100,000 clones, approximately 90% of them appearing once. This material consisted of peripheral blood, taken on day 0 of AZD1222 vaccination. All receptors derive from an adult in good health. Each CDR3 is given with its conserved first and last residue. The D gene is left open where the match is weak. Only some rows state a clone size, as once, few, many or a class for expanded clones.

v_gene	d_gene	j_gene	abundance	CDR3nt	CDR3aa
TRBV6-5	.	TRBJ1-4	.	TGTGCCAGCAGTAAGGGGTGGGGGGATGAAAAACTGTTTTTT	CASSKGWGDEKLFF
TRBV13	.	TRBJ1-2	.	TGTGCCAGCAGCTCGCCCCGGACCAGCCACGGCTATGGCTACACCTTC	CASSSPRTSHGYGYTF
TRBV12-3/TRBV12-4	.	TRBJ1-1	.	TGTGCCAGCAGTCCGGAGGGCACTGAAGCTTTCTTT	CASSPEGTEAFF
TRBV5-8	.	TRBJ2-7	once	TGTGCCAGCAGCTTTGGGAGCGCAGGGGCCTACGAGCAGTACTTC	CASSFGSAGAYEQYF
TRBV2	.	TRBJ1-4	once	TGTGCCAGTAAACGTTCGACTAATGAAAAACTGTTTTTT	CASKRSTNEKLFF
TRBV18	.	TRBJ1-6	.	TGTGCCAGCCACCCTGGCGGAGATTCACCCCTCCACTTT	CASHPGGDSPLHF
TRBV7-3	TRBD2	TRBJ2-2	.	TGTGCCAGCAGCTTTAGCGGGAGGGCCTCCACCGGGGAGCTGTTTTTT	CASSFSGRASTGELFF
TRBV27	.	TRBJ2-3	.	TGTGCCAGCAGTTTATCCACGGGGCATACAGATACGCAGTATTTT	CASSLSTGHTDTQYF
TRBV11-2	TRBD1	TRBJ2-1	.	TGTGCCAGCGGACTAAACCAGGGGGCCGTCTACAATGAGCAGTTCTTC	CASGLNQGAVYNEQFF
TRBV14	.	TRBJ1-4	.	TGTGCCAGCAGCCAAGAGAAATGGGGCGGAGAAAAACTGTTTTTT	CASSQEKWGGEKLFF
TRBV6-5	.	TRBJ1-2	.	TGTGCCAGCAGCCGAGACAGTTCTTCTAACTATGGCTACACCTTC	CASSRDSSSNYGYTF
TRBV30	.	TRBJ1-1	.	TGTGCCTGGAGGTTCGGGTACACTGAAGCTTTCTTT	CAWRFGYTEAFF
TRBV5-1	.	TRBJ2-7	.	TGCGCCAGCAGCTCGGGCACAGCAGACCTCGCCTACGAGCAGTACTTC	CASSSGTADLAYEQYF
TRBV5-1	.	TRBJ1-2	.	TGCGCCAGCAGCTCCAGGGGAGTACAGGGTGGCTACACCTTC	CASSSRGVQGGYTF
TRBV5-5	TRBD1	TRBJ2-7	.	TGTGCCAGCAGTCGACAGGGACAGGAGGGCTACGAGCAGTACTTC	CASSRQGQEGYEQYF
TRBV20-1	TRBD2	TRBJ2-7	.	TGCAGTGCTAGTCCCCAAGGACTAGCGGGGTCCTACGAGCAGTACTTC	CSASPQGLAGSYEQYF
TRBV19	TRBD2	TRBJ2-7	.	TGTGCCAGTAGCCGACTAGCGGGCCATAGCTCCTACGAGCAGTACTTC	CASSRLAGHSSYEQYF
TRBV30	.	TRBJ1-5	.	TGTGCCTGGAGTAATCAGCTAAGCAATCAGCCCCAGCATTTT	CAWSNQLSNQPQHF
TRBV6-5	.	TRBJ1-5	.	TGTGCCAGCCAGGGAGTCAGCAATCAGCCCCAGCATTTT	CASQGVSNQPQHF
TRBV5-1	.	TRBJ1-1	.	TGCGCCAGCAGCTGGATGGGGGCGGACACTGAAGCTTTCTTT	CASSWMGADTEAFF
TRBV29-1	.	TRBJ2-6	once	TGCAGCGTTGAAGGGGGGTACTCTGGGGCCAACGTCCTGACTTTC	CSVEGGYSGANVLTF
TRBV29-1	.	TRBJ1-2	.	TGCAGCGTTGTGATGGGGTTCTATGGCTACACCTTC	CSVVMGFYGYTF
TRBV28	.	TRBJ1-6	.	TGTGCCAGCAGTTTCCAGCTTCTTAATTCACCCCTCCACTTT	CASSFQLLNSPLHF
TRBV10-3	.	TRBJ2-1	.	TGTGCCATCAGTGAGTCAGGGAGATACAATGAGCAGTTCTTC	CAISESGRYNEQFF
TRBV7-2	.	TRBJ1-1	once	TGTGCCAGCAGCTTAAGACGGTCTAACACTGAAGCTTTCTTT	CASSLRRSNTEAFF
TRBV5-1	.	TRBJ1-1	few	TGCGCCAGCAGCTTGTCGGGGGGATTGAGGAGTACTGAAGCTTTCTTT	CASSLSGGLRSTEAFF